The clone carrying this T cell receptor (beta chain) was seen a handful of times. The antigen is undetermined. These data belong to a study of beta chain features in type 1 diabetes. Study conclusions and caveats: cDNA-based reads could over-represent cells with high TCR expression. Across all four CD4+ subsets, people with type 1 diabetes showed modestly shorter TCRB CDR3s.

CDR3 length: 14 amino acids. Deletions cut 6 bases from V and 0 bases from J, with 12 bases between. CDR1 is KGHSH, CDR2 LQKENI, per germline. The authors reverse transcribed all of the isolated RNA, so sequencing captured expressed TCRB transcripts. For naive, central memory and regulatory T cell samples, reads averaged roughly 3.6 million. Libraries were prepared by immunoSEQ multiplex PCR; TCRdb keeps only in-frame clonotypes and omits some of them. Here the sample spans roughly 250,000 clones, over 9.5% being singletons. The sample consisted of naive CD4+ T cells from blood. This sequence originates from a woman younger than 30 in good health. V and J are TRBV18 and TRBJ2-7, with D tentatively TRBD2 (5 bases). This chain's CDR3 is CASSVDWSSYEQYF. Here the CDR3 DNA reads TGTGCCAGCTCGGTGGACTGGAGCTCCTACGAGCAGTACTTC. Filled out from reference TRBV18 and TRBJ2-7, the complete variable domain reads NAGVMQNPRHLVRRRGQEARLRCSPMKGHSHVYWYRQLPEEGLKFMVYLQKENIIDESGMPKERFSAEFPKEGPSILRIQQVVRGDSAAYFCASSVDWSSYEQYFGPGTRLTVT.